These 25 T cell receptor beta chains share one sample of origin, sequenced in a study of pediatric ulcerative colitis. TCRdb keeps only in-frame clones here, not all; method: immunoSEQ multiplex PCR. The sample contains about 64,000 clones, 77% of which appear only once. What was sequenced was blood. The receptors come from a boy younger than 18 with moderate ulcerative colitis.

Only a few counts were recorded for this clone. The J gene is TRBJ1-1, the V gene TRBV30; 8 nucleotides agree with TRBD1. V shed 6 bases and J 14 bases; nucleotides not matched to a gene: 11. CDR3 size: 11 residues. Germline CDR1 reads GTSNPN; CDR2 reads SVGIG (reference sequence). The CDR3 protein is CACTPAQGGFF. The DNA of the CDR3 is TGTGCCTGTACCCCCGCACAGGGGGGCTTCTTT.

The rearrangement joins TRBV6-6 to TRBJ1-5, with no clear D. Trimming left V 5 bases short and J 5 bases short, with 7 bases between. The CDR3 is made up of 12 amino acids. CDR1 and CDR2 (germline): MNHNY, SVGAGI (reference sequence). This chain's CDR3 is CASSQTDQPQHF. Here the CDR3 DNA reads TGTGCCAGCAGTCAGACTGATCAGCCCCAGCATTTT.

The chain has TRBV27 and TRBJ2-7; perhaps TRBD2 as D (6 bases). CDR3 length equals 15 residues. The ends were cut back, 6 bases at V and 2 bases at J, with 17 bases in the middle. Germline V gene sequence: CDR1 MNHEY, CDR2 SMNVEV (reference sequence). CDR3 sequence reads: CASSPSGLATYEQYF. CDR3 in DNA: TGTGCCAGCAGCCCCTCGGGACTCGCTACCTACGAGCAGTACTTC.

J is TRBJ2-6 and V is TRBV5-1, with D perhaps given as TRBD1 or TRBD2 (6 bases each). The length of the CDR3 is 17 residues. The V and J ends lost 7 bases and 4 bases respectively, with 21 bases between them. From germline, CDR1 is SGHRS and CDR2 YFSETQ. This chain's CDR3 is CASHLARGGGGANVLTF. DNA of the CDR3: TGCGCCAGCCACTTGGCCCGTGGAGGGGGAGGGGCCAACGTCCTGACTTTC.

The CDR3 nucleotides are TGTGCCAGCAGCTTCGGACAGGGGGGCACTCAGCCCCAGCATTTT. Protein sequence: CASSFGQGGTQPQHF. The chain is built from TRBV7-8 and TRBJ1-5, with TRBD1 matching 10 bases. The CDR3 is 15 amino acids. CDR1 is SGHVS and CDR2 is FQNEAQ in the germline V gene. Losses at the gene ends were 3 bases for V and 6 bases for J; bases not matched to a gene: 5.

The CDR3 is CASTDTGAQPQHF. CDR3 DNA: TGTGCCAGTACCGATACAGGGGCTCAGCCCCAGCATTTT. This sequence joins TRBV19 and TRBJ1-5; the match to TRBD1 covers 7 bases. The V segment lost 7 bases and the J segment 6 bases; nucleotides outside the gene matches: 6. The germline CDR1 and CDR2 sequences are LNHDA and SQIVND (reference sequence). CDR3 size: 13 residues.

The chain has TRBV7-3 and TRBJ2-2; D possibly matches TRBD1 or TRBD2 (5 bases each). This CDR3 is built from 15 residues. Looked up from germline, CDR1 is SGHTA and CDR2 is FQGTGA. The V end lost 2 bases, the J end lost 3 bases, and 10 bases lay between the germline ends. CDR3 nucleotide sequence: TGTGCCAGCAGCTTAGGGGGAATATACACCGGGGAGCTGTTTTTT. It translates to CASSLGGIYTGELFF.

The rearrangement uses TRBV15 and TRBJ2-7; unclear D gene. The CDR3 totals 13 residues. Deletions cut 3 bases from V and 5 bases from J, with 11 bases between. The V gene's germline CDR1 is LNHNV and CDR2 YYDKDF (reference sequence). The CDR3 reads CATSRGLVDEQYF. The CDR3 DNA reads TGTGCCACCAGCAGGGGTCTAGTAGACGAGCAGTACTTC. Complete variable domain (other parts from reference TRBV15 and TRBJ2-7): DAMVIQNPRYQVTQFGKPVTLSCSQTLNHNVMYWYQQKSSQAPKLLFHYYDKDFNNEADTPDNFQSRRPNTSFCFLDIRSPGLGDTAMYLCATSRGLVDEQYFGPGTRLTVT.

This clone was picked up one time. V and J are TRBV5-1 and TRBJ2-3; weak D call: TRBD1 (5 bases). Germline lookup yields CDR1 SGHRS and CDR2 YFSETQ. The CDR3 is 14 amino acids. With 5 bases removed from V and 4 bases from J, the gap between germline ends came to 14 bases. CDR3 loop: CASSLWVGPDTQYF. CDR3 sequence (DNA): TGCGCCAGCAGTCTCTGGGTGGGGCCAGATACGCAGTATTTT.

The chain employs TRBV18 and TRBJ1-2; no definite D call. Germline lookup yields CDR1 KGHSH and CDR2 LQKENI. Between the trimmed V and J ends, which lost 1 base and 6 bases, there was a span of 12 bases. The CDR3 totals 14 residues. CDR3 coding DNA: TGTGCCAGCTCACCACTTGCACCTACCGATGGCTACACCTTC. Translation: CASSPLAPTDGYTF. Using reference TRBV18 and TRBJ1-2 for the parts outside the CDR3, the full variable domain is NAGVMQNPRHLVRRRGQEARLRCSPMKGHSHVYWYRQLPEEGLKFMVYLQKENIIDESGMPKERFSAEFPKEGPSILRIQQVVRGDSAAYFCASSPLAPTDGYTFGSGTRLTVV.

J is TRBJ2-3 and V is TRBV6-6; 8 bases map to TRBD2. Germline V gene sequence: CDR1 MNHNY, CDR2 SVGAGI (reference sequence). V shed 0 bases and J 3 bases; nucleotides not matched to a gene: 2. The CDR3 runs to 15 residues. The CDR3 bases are TGTGCCAGCAGTTACTCTGGGACTAGTACAGATACGCAGTATTTT. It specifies CASSYSGTSTDTQYF.

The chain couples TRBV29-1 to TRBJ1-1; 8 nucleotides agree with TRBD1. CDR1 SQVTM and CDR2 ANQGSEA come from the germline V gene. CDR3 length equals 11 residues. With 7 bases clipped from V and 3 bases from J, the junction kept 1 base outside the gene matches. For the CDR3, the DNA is TGCAGCGCGGACAGGGACACTGAAGCTTTCTTT. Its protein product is CSADRDTEAFF. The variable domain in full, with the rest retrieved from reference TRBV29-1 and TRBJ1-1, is SAVISQKPSRDICQRGTSLTIQCQVDSQVTMMFWYRQQPGQSLTLIATANQGSEATYESGFVIDKFPISRPNLTFSTLTVSNMSPEDSSIYLCSADRDTEAFFGQGTRLTVV.

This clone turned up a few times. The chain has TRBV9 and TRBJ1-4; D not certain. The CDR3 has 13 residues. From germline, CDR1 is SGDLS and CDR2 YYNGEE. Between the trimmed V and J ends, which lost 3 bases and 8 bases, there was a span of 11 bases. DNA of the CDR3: TGTGCCAGCAGCGCACATGGCAGCGAAAAACTGTTTTTT. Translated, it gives CASSAHGSEKLFF.

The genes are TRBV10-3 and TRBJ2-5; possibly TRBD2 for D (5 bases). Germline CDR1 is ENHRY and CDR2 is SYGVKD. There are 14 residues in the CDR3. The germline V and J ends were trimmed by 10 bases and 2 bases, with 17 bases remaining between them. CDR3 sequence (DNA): TGTGCCACCAAAACGAGCGGAGAGCAAGAGACCCAGTACTTC. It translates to CATKTSGEQETQYF.

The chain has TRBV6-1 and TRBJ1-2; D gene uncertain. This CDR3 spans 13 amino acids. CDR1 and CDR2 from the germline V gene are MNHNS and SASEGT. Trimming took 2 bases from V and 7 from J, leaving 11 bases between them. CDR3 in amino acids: CASSEPPLVGYTF. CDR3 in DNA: TGTGCCAGCAGTGAACCGCCCCTAGTTGGCTACACCTTC.

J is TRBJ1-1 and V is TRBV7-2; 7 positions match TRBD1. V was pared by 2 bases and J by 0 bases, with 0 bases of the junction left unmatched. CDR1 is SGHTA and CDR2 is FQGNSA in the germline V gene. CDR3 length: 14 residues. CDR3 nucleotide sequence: TGTGCCAGCAGCTTAACAGGGGTGAACACTGAAGCTTTCTTT. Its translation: CASSLTGVNTEAFF.

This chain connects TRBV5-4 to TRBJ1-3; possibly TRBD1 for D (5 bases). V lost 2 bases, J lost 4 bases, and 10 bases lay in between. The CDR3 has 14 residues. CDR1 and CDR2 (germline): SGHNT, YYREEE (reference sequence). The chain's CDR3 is CASSLGGVGNTIYF. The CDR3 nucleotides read TGTGCCAGCAGCTTAGGAGGGGTGGGAAACACCATATATTTT.

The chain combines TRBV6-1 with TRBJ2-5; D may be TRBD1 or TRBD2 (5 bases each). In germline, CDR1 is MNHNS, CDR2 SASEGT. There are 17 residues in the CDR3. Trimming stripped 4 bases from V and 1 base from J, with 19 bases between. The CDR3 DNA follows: TGTGCCAGCAGTGGGGACGGGCAGAACACCGTCCAAGAGACCCAGTACTTC. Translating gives CASSGDGQNTVQETQYF.

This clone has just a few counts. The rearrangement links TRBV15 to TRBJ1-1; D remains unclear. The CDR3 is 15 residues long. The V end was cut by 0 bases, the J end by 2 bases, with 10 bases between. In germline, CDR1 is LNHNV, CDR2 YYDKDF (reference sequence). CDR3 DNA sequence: TGTGCCACCAGCAGAGATCTCGCTGGCAACACTGAAGCTTTCTTT. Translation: CATSRDLAGNTEAFF.

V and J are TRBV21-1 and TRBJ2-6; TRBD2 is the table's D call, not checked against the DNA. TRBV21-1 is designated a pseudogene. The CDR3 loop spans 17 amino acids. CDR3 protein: CASSNTGESSGANVLTF. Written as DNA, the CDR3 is TGTGCCAGCAGCAACACGGGAGAAAGCTCTGGGGCCAACGTCCTGACTTTC.

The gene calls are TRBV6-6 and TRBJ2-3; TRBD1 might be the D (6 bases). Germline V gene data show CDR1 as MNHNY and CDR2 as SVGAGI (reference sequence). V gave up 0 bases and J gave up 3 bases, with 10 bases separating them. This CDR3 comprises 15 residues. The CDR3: CASSYSAGATDTQYF. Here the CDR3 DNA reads TGTGCCAGCAGTTACTCAGCAGGGGCGACAGATACGCAGTATTTT.

The CDR3 DNA sequence: TGTGCCAGCAGCGGAACTCTCGCGGCGGGGGAGCTGTTTTTT. As protein: CASSGTLAAGELFF. V is TRBV6-1 and J is TRBJ2-2; no definite D call. Germline assignment: CDR1 MNHNS and CDR2 SASEGT. Trimming stripped 6 bases from V and 8 bases from J, with 16 bases between. This CDR3 contains 14 residues.

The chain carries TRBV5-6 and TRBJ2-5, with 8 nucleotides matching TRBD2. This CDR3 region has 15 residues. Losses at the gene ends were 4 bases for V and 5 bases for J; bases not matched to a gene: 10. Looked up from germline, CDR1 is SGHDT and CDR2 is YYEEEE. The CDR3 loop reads CASSGRGGLRETQYF. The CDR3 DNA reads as TGTGCCAGCAGCGGACGGGGGGGCCTACGGGAGACCCAGTACTTC.

CDR3 coding DNA: TGTGCCAGCAGCCTCCGCATTAATCTGAGCTCCTATAATTCACCCCTCCACTTT. Amino acid sequence: CASSLRINLSSYNSPLHF. The chain carries TRBV2 and TRBJ1-6, with D unclear. The CDR3 consists of 18 residues. The V end was cut by 6 bases, the J end by 0 bases, with 18 bases between. Per the germline V gene, CDR1 is SNHLY and CDR2 is FYNNEI.

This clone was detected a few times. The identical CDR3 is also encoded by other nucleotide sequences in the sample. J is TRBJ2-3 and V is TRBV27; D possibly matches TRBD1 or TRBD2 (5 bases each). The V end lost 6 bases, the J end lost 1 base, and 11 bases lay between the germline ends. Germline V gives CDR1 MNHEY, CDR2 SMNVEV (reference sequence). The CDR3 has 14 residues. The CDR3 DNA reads TGTGCCAGCAGCACCCGGGGACGCACAGATACGCAGTATTTT. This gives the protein CASSTRGRTDTQYF.